Sequencing of this T cell receptor (beta chain) was carried out in a study of regulatory T cells in long-lasting Graves disease. Noted time point: persistent/refractory GD, antithyroid drugs over 5 years with positive TRAb. Preparation of the TCR library used RNA extracted from PBMCs. Peripheral blood, about 9 milliliters of it, was drawn into EDTA tubes. Through Arm-PCR of CDR3 regions and iRepertoire HTBI primers, TCR beta libraries were built. TCRdb redid the calling of the multiplex PCR reads with MiXCR, one entry per CDR3 protein. The sample carries over 250,000 distinct CDR3 sequences, roughly 21% recorded once. To note about this clonotype: Antigen unknown.

Study observations and caveats: TCR diversity was lower in persistent Graves' patients than in newly diagnosed ones. Among the persistent patients, 2,741 public clonotypes were shared, more than the approximately 1,000 shared among new patients.

The sequence came from a female donor with Graves disease. This material consisted of peripheral blood mononuclear cells (PBMCs), taken when the disease was refractory, from a patient treated with antithyroid drugs.

This chain's CDR3 is CASRMDGEHTGELFF. CDR3 in DNA: TGTGCCAGCAGAATGGACGGGGAGCACACCGGGGAGCTGTTTTTT. This rearrangement joins TRBV12-3 or TRBV12-4 to TRBJ2-2, with D possibly TRBD2 on 5 matching bases. Trimming stripped 6 bases from V and 3 bases from J, with 14 bases between. The CDR3 has 15 amino acids.